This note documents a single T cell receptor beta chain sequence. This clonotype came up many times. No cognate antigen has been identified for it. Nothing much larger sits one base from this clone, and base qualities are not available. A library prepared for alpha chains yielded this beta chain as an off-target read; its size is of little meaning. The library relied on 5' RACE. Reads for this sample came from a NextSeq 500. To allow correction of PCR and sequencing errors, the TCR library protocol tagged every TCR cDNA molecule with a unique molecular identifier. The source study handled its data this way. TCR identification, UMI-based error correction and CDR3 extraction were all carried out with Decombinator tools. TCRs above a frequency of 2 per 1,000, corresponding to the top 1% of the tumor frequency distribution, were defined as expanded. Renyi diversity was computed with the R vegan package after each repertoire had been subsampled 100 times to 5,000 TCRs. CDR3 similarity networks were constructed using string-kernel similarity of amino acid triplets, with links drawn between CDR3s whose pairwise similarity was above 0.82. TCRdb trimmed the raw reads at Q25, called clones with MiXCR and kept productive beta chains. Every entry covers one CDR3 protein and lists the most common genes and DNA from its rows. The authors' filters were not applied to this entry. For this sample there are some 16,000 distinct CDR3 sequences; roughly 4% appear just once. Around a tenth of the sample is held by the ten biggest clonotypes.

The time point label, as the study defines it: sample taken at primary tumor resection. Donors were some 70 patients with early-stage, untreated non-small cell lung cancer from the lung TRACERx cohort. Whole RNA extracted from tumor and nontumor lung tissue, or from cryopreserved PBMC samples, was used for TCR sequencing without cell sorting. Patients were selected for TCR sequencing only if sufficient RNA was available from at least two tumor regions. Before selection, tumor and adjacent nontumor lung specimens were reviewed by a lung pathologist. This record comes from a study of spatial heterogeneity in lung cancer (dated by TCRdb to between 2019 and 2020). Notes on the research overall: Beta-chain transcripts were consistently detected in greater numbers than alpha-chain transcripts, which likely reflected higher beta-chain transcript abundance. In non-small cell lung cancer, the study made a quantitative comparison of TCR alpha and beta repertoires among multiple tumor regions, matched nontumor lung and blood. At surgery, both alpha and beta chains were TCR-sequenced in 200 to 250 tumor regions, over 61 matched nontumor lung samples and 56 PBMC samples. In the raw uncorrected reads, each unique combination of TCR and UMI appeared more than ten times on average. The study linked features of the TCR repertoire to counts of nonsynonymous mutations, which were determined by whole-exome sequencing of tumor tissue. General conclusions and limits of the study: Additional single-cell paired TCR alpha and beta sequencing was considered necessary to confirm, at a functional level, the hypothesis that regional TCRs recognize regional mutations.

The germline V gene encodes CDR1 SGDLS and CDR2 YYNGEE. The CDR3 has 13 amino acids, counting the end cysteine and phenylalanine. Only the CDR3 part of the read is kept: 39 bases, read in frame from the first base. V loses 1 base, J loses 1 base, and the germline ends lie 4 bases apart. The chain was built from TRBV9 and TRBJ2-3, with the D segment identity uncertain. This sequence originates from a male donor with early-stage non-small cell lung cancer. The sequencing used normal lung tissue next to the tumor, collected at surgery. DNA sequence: TGTGCCAGCAGCGTACGGCGCACAGATACGCAGTATTTT. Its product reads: CASSVRRTDTQYF. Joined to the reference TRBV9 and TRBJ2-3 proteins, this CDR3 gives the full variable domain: DSGVTQTPKHLITATGQRVTLRCSPRSGDLSVYWYQQSLDQGLQFLIQYYNGEERAKGNILERFSAQQFPDLHSELNLSSLELGDSALYFCASSVRRTDTQYFGPGTRLTVL.